The 27 T cell receptor beta chains given below trace back to one sample, sequenced in a study of T cell responses to AZD1222 COVID-19 vaccine. Clones were sequenced by immunoSEQ multiplex PCR, and TCRdb holds only the in-frame ones, with some missing. The data hold approximately 170,000 clones, with 80% to 90% observed a single time. The source material was peripheral blood, sampled on day 0 of AZD1222 vaccination. The receptors were gathered from an adult in good health.

The genes are TRBV3-1 (or the pseudogene TRBV3-2) and TRBJ2-5, with a weak D call TRBD1 (6 bases). The CDR3 has 14 amino acids. Germline V gives CDR1 LGHDT, CDR2 YNNKEL (reference sequence). Between the trimmed V and J ends, which lost 7 bases and 5 bases, there was a span of 17 bases. CDR3 DNA sequence: TGTGCCAGCAACCCCAGGGACATAGGGGAGACCCAGTACTTC. This translates into CASNPRDIGETQYF.

This clone turned up a few times. The chain combines TRBV5-4 with TRBJ2-7; 7 nucleotides match TRBD2. This CDR3 is built from 16 residues. Per germline, CDR1 SGHNT and CDR2 YYREEE (reference sequence). Trimming cost V 0 bases and J 4 bases; bases outside gene matches: 10. DNA of the CDR3: TGTGCCAGCAGCTTGGCCTTCCTGGGGGGGGGTTACGAGCAGTACTTC. As protein: CASSLAFLGGGYEQYF. Using reference TRBV5-4 and TRBJ2-7 for the parts outside the CDR3, the full variable domain is ETGVTQSPTHLIKTRGQQVTLRCSSQSGHNTVSWYQQALGQGPQFIFQYYREEENGRGNFPPRFSGLQFPNYSSELNVNALELDDSALYLCASSLAFLGGGYEQYFGPGTRLTVT.

J is TRBJ1-2 and V is TRBV4-1, with D unclear. This CDR3 is built from 15 residues. V lost 3 bases to trimming and J lost 8 bases, with 19 bases between them. Germline V CDR1 and CDR2: MGHRA, YSYEKL. The CDR3 reads CASSHGKGSVGGYTF. The CDR3, as DNA: TGCGCCAGCAGCCATGGAAAGGGATCAGTTGGGGGCTACACCTTC.

The genes are TRBV9 and TRBJ1-1; D not resolved. CDR3 length: 13 amino acids. The V end lost 0 bases, the J end lost 1 base, and 4 bases lay between the germline ends. The V gene's germline CDR1 is SGDLS and CDR2 YYNGEE. The CDR3 region is CASSVGWNTEAFF. For the CDR3, the DNA is TGTGCCAGCAGCGTAGGGTGGAACACTGAAGCTTTCTTT.

The chain carries TRBV5-5 and TRBJ2-6, with D possibly TRBD1 on 7 matching bases. The CDR3 consists of 19 residues. Trimming pared 4 bases from V and 0 bases from J, leaving 20 bases between. Germline lookup yields CDR1 SGHKS and CDR2 YYEKEE (reference sequence). DNA for the CDR3: TGTGCCAGCAGCAACGGCGGCGGGACAGCCAGCTCTGGGGCCAACGTCCTGACTTTC. Translation gives CASSNGGGTASSGANVLTF.

The gene calls are TRBV12-3 or TRBV12-4 and TRBJ2-5; D may match TRBD1 or TRBD2 (5 bases each). The CDR3 contains 13 residues. Trimming shortened V by 5 bases and J by 3 bases, and 10 bases separated the two germline ends. The DNA for the CDR3 is TGTGCCAGCAGTACTGGGACGGAAGAGACCCAGTACTTC. Its protein product is CASSTGTEETQYF.

The chain links TRBV9 to TRBJ1-3; no clear D gene. CDR1 and CDR2 from the germline V gene are SGDLS and YYNGEE. Trimming cost V 2 bases and J 2 bases, with 11 bases left between them. The CDR3 runs to 15 residues. CDR3 sequence: CASSVTFEAGNTIYF. The CDR3 bases are TGTGCCAGCAGCGTTACCTTCGAGGCTGGAAACACCATATATTTT.

V and J are TRBV3-1 (or the pseudogene TRBV3-2) and TRBJ2-5; 9 bases fit TRBD2. Trimming cost V 0 bases and J 2 bases; bases outside gene matches: 4. This CDR3 has 16 amino acids. Germline CDR1 and CDR2: LGHDT and YNNKEL (reference sequence). The CDR3 spells CASSQELLAGQETQYF. The CDR3 DNA is TGTGCCAGCAGCCAAGAATTGCTAGCGGGACAAGAGACCCAGTACTTC.

The chain joins TRBV15 to TRBJ1-2; 8 nucleotides match TRBD1. This CDR3 region has 14 residues. The V segment lost 1 base and the J segment 7 bases; nucleotides outside the gene matches: 5. The germline gives CDR1 LNHNV, CDR2 YYDKDF (reference sequence). The CDR3 DNA follows: TGTGCCACCAGCAGAGGCAGGGGACAGGTTGGCTACACCTTC. Translating it yields CATSRGRGQVGYTF. Drawing the rest from reference TRBV15 and TRBJ1-2, the complete variable domain is DAMVIQNPRYQVTQFGKPVTLSCSQTLNHNVMYWYQQKSSQAPKLLFHYYDKDFNNEADTPDNFQSRRPNTSFCFLDIRSPGLGDTAMYLCATSRGRGQVGYTFGSGTRLTVV.

In DNA, the CDR3 is TGCGCCACCGGGCGCGGGGAGGCGGCCACAGATACGCAGTATTTT. Its protein product is CATGRGEAATDTQYF. The chain uses TRBV5-1 and TRBJ2-3; maybe TRBD2 (6 bases). Trimming removed 9 bases from V and 2 bases from J, with 19 bases in between. Per germline, CDR1 SGHRS and CDR2 YFSETQ. The CDR3 has 15 amino acids.

This clone was counted a few times. This chain joins TRBV19 and TRBJ2-1, with TRBD1 matching over 9 bases. The CDR3 has 14 amino acids. The germline V gene encodes CDR1 LNHDA and CDR2 SQIVND (reference sequence). The J segment lost 8 bases and the V segment lost 5 bases, leaving 7 bases of the junction unmatched. CDR3: CASSPRRQGDEQFF. The CDR3 DNA is TGTGCCAGTAGTCCAAGGAGACAGGGGGATGAGCAGTTCTTC.

CDR3 sequence: CASSLEGRSTEAFF. The CDR3, as DNA: TGTGCCAGCAGCTTAGAGGGTAGGTCCACTGAAGCTTTCTTT. The chain joins TRBV7-9 to TRBJ1-1; D gene uncertain. V was pared by 1 base and J by 4 bases, with 10 bases between. The CDR3 spans 14 residues. Germline assignment: CDR1 SEHNR and CDR2 FQNEAQ (reference sequence).

V is TRBV28 and J is TRBJ1-1, with D perhaps TRBD1 (6 bases). V lost 6 bases to trimming and J lost 2 bases, with 19 bases between them. This CDR3 contains 16 residues. Per the germline V gene, CDR1 is MDHEN and CDR2 is SYDVKM. CDR3 region: CASRGGPRGTNTEAFF. The CDR3 bases are TGTGCCAGCAGGGGGGGCCCCAGGGGAACTAACACTGAAGCTTTCTTT.

The chain is built from TRBV7-2 and TRBJ2-1; D remains ambiguous. Trimming took 2 bases from V and 6 from J, leaving 11 bases between them. Germline assignment: CDR1 SGHTA and CDR2 FQGNSA. The CDR3 length is 14 residues. CDR3 DNA sequence: TGTGCCAGCAGCTTATCCGGTGTGGGCAATGAGCAGTTCTTC. Translation: CASSLSGVGNEQFF.

A remark on this clone: A read error is likely, as this CDR3 ends without the conserved phenylalanine or tryptophan. The DNA is left out, because the CDR3 cannot be placed on it with certainty; the CDR3 is given as TCRdb lists it. The chain couples TRBV4-2 to TRBJ2-7; the DNA was not compared with TRBD1, the D call given in the table. Germline V lookup: CDR1 LGHNA, CDR2 YNFKEQ. The CDR3 sequence runs 11 residues, both termini included. The CDR3 loop is CASSQPRTGRL.

The chain is built from TRBV27 and TRBJ2-3, with 7 nucleotides matching TRBD2. The germline CDR1 and CDR2 sequences are MNHEY and SMNVEV (reference sequence). The J segment lost 8 bases and the V segment lost 8 bases, leaving 19 bases of the junction unmatched. There are 16 residues in the CDR3. DNA for the CDR3: TGTGCCAGCCGAACTAGCGCCCGTTTCAGTATGGGTACGCAGTATTTT. This sequence encodes CASRTSARFSMGTQYF.

The V call is TRBV27, the J call TRBJ2-2; D unresolved. The CDR3 covers 16 residues. V was cut by 2 bases and J by 7 bases, with 17 bases left in between. Per the germline V gene, CDR1 is MNHEY and CDR2 is SMNVEV (reference sequence). The CDR3, as DNA: TGTGCCAGCAGTTTAATCCTTCCCGAATTCAGCGGGGAGCTGTTTTTT. It encodes CASSLILPEFSGELFF.

The rearrangement uses TRBV28 and TRBJ2-3, with 14 bases aligning to TRBD2. CDR1 is MDHEN and CDR2 is SYDVKM in the germline V gene. With 5 bases clipped from V and 7 bases from J, the junction kept 2 bases outside the gene matches. The CDR3 has 14 amino acids. This CDR3 reads CASSRTSGRNTQYF. In DNA, the CDR3 is TGTGCCAGCAGTAGGACTAGCGGGAGGAATACGCAGTATTTT.

The V gene is TRBV5-6, the J gene TRBJ1-6, with TRBD1 matching 9 bases. The ends lost 4 bases at V and 7 bases at J; junction bases unmatched: 6. This CDR3 spans 15 amino acids. The V gene's germline CDR1 is SGHDT and CDR2 YYEEEE. This CDR3 is CASSVTGGGNSPLHF. The CDR3 coding sequence is TGTGCCAGCAGCGTAACAGGGGGCGGAAATTCACCCCTCCACTTT.

The V gene is TRBV5-4, the J gene TRBJ2-5; TRBD2 matches 14 bases. CDR1 is SGHNT, CDR2 YYREEE, per germline (reference sequence). V lost 5 bases, J lost 4 bases, and 7 bases stayed unmatched. The CDR3 is 16 residues long. The CDR3 loop reads CASSPRLAGGPETQYF. The CDR3 DNA reads TGTGCCAGCAGTCCCAGACTAGCGGGGGGGCCAGAGACCCAGTACTTC.

The chain links TRBV6-5 to TRBJ1-5; 7 nucleotides align to TRBD1. The CDR3 runs to 15 residues. Germline CDR1 is MNHEY and CDR2 is SVGAGI. Trimming removed 6 bases from V and 6 bases from J; junction bases left unmatched: 11. CDR3 DNA sequence: TGTGCCAGCAGGTATGACAGGGTCATCAGTCAGCCCCAGCATTTT. Protein sequence: CASRYDRVISQPQHF.

The table lists this clone with a few counts. The V call is TRBV27, the J call TRBJ1-1; TRBD1 agrees at 7 bases. The CDR3 has 14 amino acids. Germline V gene data show CDR1 as MNHEY and CDR2 as SMNVEV (reference sequence). The V segment lost 5 bases and the J segment 4 bases; nucleotides outside the gene matches: 7. The CDR3 DNA reads TGTGCCAGCAGTCCCAGGGGGTCGGGCACTGAAGCTTTCTTT. Residues: CASSPRGSGTEAFF.

The chain is built from TRBV6-2 or TRBV6-3 and TRBJ2-1, with no clear D. Looked up from germline, CDR1 is MNHEY and CDR2 is SVGEGT. The CDR3 spans 11 residues. Between the trimmed V and J ends, which lost 2 bases and 9 bases, there was a span of 5 bases. CDR3 sequence: CASSYAGEQFF. The CDR3 DNA reads as TGTGCCAGCAGTTACGCAGGTGAGCAGTTCTTC.

The chain employs TRBV6-1 and TRBJ1-5, with 7 bases matching TRBD1. V lost 2 bases to trimming and J lost 2 bases; unmatched junction nucleotides: 6. The CDR3 consists of 16 residues. Germline CDR1 is MNHNS and CDR2 is SASEGT. The DNA of the CDR3 is TGTGCCAGCAGTGAATTTGTAGGACAGGGCAATCAGCCCCAGCATTTT. Protein: CASSEFVGQGNQPQHF.

In nucleotides, the CDR3 is TGTGCCATCAGTCCAATTAGCGGGGGGGAAAACATTCAGTACTTC. Its protein is CAISPISGGENIQYF. The chain joins TRBV10-3 to TRBJ2-4; 11 bases fit TRBD2. CDR1 and CDR2 (germline): ENHRY, SYGVKD. CDR3 length equals 15 residues. V lost 5 bases and J lost 5; bases outside the gene matches: 5.

This clone occurred once. The genes are TRBV12-2 and TRBJ1-6. TRBV12-2 is a known pseudogene. The CDR3 loop spans 15 amino acids. The CDR3 coding sequence is TGTGCAAGTCGCTTAGAGGCAGGGAGGAATTCACCCCTCCACTTT. This translates into CASRLEAGRNSPLHF.

V usage is TRBV12-3 or TRBV12-4 and J usage is TRBJ2-3; D is ambiguous. Trimming removed 0 bases at V and 9 bases at J, with 10 bases between. The CDR3 sequence is 13 residues long. This chain's CDR3 is CASSLATPNTQYF. The CDR3 nucleotides read TGTGCCAGCAGTTTAGCGACCCCAAACACGCAGTATTTT.